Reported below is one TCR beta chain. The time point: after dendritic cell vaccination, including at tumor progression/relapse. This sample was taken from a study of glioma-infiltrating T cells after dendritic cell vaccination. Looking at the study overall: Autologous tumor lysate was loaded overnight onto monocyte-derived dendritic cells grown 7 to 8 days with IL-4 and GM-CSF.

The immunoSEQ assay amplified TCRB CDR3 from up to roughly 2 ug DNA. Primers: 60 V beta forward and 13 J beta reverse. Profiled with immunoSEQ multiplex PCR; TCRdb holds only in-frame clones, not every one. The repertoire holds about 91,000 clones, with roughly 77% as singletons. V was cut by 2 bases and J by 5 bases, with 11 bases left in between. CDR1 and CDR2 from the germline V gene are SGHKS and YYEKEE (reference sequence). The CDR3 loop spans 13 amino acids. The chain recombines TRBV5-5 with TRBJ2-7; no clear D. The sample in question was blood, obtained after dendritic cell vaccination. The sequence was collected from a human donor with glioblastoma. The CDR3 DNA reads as TGTGCCAGCAGCTTAAACAGACCCCACGAGCAGTACGTC. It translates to CASSLNRPHEQYV.